This record concerns one TCR beta chain sequence. No antigen is known for it. This specimen comes from a study of tumor-infiltrating lymphocytes in localized non-small cell lung cancer. Turning to the study itself: The cohort mixed smokers and never-smokers, several histologies, and some post-neoadjuvant-chemotherapy samples.

CDR3 length: 12 residues. Trimming took 1 base from V and 6 from J, leaving 4 bases between them. Germline assignment: CDR1 MGHDK and CDR2 SYGVNS. General observations from the study: Each assay used a separate piece of the same tissue. Tumors had more T cell infiltration than uninvolved lung, per TCRbeta sequencing and CD3 counts. TCR sequencing covered a subset of patients with enough tissue.

TCRdb's copy holds only in-frame clones and misses some; the assay was immunoSEQ multiplex PCR. This sample has roughly 3,300 clones, with less than 70% found just once. The chain combines TRBV25-1 with TRBJ1-5; D is unresolved. The TCR was taken from a human donor with non-small cell lung cancer. Sample: uninvolved lung tissue not adjacent to the tumor. In nucleotides, the CDR3 is TGTGCCAGCAGTGAATTTAGTCAGCCCCAGCATTTT. Amino acid sequence: CASSEFSQPQHF.